This entry is about one T cell receptor (beta chain). Its specificity is not known. In the study's own analysis: Filtering was not the same, since immunoSEQ gave junction-only sequences without quality scores. Some clones are missing from TCRdb's copy, which holds only in-frame ones; the method was immunoSEQ multiplex PCR. D and trimming come from the DNA, and the V and J calls and clone size come from that table. The sample holds 2 million or so clones, approximately 94% seen once. Terminally differentiated effector memory CD45RA+ cells were excluded from the naive CD8 cells, which were CD45RO-negative and positively selected for CCR7. Healthy adults negative for HIV, lacking recent acute infections or vaccinations, served as donors. V gave up 3 bases and J gave up 0 bases; unmatched junction bases: 0. This CDR3 region has 14 residues. Germline V lookup: CDR1 SGDLS, CDR2 YYNGEE. This specimen belongs to a study of shared clonotypes between healthy human individuals. As for the study in general: Every donor yielded three CD4 naive, three CD4 memory, two CD8 naive and one CD8 memory plate.

The study, taken as a whole, reports: When compared with the clonotypes that were shared by all four sorted-subset donors, the non-shared clonotypes turned out to have lower generation probabilities.

V is TRBV9 and J is TRBJ1-5; 7 nucleotides line up with TRBD1. The clonotype originates from a man between 18 and 35 years old in good health. Sequenced material: naive CD8+ T cells sorted from blood. As DNA, the CDR3 is TGTGCCAGCAGCGGGGACAGTAGCAATCAGCCCCAGCATTTT. Its translation is CASSGDSSNQPQHF.